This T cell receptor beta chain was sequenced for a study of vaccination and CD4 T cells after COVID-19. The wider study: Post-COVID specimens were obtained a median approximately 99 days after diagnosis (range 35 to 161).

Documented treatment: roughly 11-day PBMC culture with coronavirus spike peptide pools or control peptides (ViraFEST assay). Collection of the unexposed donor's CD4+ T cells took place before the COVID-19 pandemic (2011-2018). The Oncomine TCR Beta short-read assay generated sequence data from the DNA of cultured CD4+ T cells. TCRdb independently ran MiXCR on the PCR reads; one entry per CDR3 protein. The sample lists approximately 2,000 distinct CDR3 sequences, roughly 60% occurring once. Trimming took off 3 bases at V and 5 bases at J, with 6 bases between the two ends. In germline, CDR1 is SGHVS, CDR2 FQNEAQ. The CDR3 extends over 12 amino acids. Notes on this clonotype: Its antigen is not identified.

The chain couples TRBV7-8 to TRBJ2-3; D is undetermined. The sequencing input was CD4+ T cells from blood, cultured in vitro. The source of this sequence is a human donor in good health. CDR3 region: CASSLKGDTQYF. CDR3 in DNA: TGTGCCAGCAGCTTGAAAGGAGATACGCAGTATTTT.